The entry below describes one T cell receptor (beta chain). Its antigen is unknown. No much larger clonotype is one base removed from it; base qualities were not supplied. CDR1 SGHTA and CDR2 FQGNSA were looked up in the germline V gene. Unmatched junction bases come to 3, with V trimmed by 5 bases and J by 3 bases. The CDR3, cysteine through phenylalanine, is 14 amino acids long. The only DNA kept is the CDR3, 42 bases in frame from the first base. Collaborating institutions collected whole blood in K2EDTA tubes following their own protocols. Collaborator samples were shipped for TCRbeta analysis as frozen whole blood, isolated PBMCs, or DNA extracted from either sample type. The sample belongs to a study of blood T cell repertoires in COVID-19 (dated by TCRdb to about 2020). For context, the study as a whole: The collaborator samples originated in the United States, Italy and Spain and spanned the acute and convalescent phases of COVID-19. The material from the prospective study consisted of cDNA or gDNA derived from T cells, B-cell-depleted T cells, or PBMCs. Deeply sampled blood TCRbeta repertoires from subjects exposed to, actively infected with, or recovered from COVID-19 were included in the dataset. The repertoires were released in a freely available public database intended as a resource for research on the immune response to SARS-CoV-2. The samples were drawn from two sources: the first 160 participants of the ongoing ImmuneRACE study, and about 1,300 subjects contributed by 6 global collaborators. A de-identified subject ID, COVID-19 status, age in years and sex were almost always included in the sample metadata. Where HLA class I and class II types were available, the types were taken from metadata supplied by the sample provider, not from assay-based typing.

On the study overall, not on this receptor specifically: Clinical and demographic metadata were provided uncurated, with the amount varying by source and participant.

TCRbeta CDR3 regions were amplified from genomic DNA using the immunoSEQ Assay, a bias-controlled multiplex PCR. In the authors' own workflow: Within the assay, amplification of reference gene primers was used to estimate how many nucleated cells each sample contained. To quantify the absolute abundance of each unique TCRbeta CDR3 rearrangement, sequence reads were collapsed and filtered. For each sample, productive Simpson clonality was calculated by taking the square root of Simpson's diversity index across productive rearrangements. The source is immuneACCESS, and TCRdb retained only in-frame sequences with V and J called. Part of the clones is not carried over; for the studies checked, unresolved V genes explain less than half of this, and the remainder is unexplained. Clone size and V and J calls were adopted from that table, with D and trimming inferred from the DNA. The sample contains 65,000 to 85,000 clones, 85% to 90% of them found a single time. The biggest ten clones account for 2% to 3% of the sample.

This TCR was recovered from a human donor in a cohort sampled during active COVID-19. Input material: peripheral blood. The chain uses TRBV7-2 and TRBJ2-5, with 10 central nucleotides matching TRBD2. The DNA sequence is given as TGTGCCAGCAGCGTCACTAGCGGGAAAGAGACCCAGTACTTC. This sequence encodes CASSVTSGKETQYF.